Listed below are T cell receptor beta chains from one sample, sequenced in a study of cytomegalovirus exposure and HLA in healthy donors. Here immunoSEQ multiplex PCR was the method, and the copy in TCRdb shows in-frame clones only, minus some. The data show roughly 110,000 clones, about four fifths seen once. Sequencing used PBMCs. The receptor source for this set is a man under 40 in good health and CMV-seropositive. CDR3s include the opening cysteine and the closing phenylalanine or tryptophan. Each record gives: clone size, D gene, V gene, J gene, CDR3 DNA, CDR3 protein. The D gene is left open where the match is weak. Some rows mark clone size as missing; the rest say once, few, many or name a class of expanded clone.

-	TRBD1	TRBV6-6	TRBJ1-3	TGTGCCAGCAGGGACAGACAGGGTTCTGGAAACACCATATATTTT	CASRDRQGSGNTIYF
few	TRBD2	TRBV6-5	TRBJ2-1	TGTGCCAGCAGTCCAAATAGCGGGAGCTACAATGAGCAGTTCTTC	CASSPNSGSYNEQFF
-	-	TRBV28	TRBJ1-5	TGTGCCAGCCGCCCTGTACGGTGGACAGTCAATCAGCCCCAGCATTTT	CASRPVRWTVNQPQHF
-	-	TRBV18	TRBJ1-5	TGTGCCAGCTCACCTATACAGGGAACGGGCCAGCCCCAGCATTTT	CASSPIQGTGQPQHF
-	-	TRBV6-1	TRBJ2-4	TGTGCCAGCGTCCCTTCACGGGTAGCCAAAAACATTCAGTACTTC	CASVPSRVAKNIQYF
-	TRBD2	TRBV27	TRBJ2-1	TGTGCCAGCAGTTCCTGGACTAGCGGGAGGGTTGAGCAGTTCTTC	CASSSWTSGRVEQFF
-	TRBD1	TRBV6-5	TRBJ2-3	TGTGCCAGCAGTCCAACAGGGGCAGATACGCAGTATTTT	CASSPTGADTQYF
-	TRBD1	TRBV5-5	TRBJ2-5	TGTGCCAGCAGCTTGGCCGGAAGGACAGGGGGCAGGACCCAGTACTTC	CASSLAGRTGGRTQYF
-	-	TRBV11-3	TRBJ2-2	TGTGCCAGCAGCCCCACTGGGCGGGCTACGAACACCGGGGAGCTGTTTTTT	CASSPTGRATNTGELFF
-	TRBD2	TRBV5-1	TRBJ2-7	TGCGCCAGCAGCTCGTTACTAGCGGAAGCCTACGAGCAGTACTTC	CASSSLLAEAYEQYF
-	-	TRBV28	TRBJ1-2	TGTGCCAGCGACGGGGAGGGCTTGGTTGGCTACACCTTC	CASDGEGLVGYTF
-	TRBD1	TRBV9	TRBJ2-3	TGTGCCAGCAGCGTAGCTAACGGAGACAGGGGGCTTCGCTTT	CASSVANGDRGLRF
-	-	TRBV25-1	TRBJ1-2	TGTGCCAGCAGTCCCCCTATGGGGGCCTATGGCTACACCTTC	CASSPPMGAYGYTF
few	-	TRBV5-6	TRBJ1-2	TGTGCCAGCAGCCTGGAGGGACTCTATGGCTACACCTTC	CASSLEGLYGYTF
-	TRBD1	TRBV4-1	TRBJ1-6	TGCGCCAGCAGCCAAGATCCCCCAGACAGGGGGTATGTATCCCTCCACTTT	CASSQDPPDRGYVSLHF
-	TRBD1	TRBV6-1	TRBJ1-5	TGTGCCAGCAGTAGCAGGGGGGTTGATCAGCCCCAGCATTTT	CASSSRGVDQPQHF
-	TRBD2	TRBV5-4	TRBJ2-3	TGTGCCAGCAGCTTGGGAGCGGGGAGGGGCACAGATACGCAGTATTTT	CASSLGAGRGTDTQYF
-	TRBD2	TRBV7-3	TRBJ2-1	TGTGCCAGCAGCTTAGCCCGAGCGGGGGGTTACAATGAGCAGTTCTTC	CASSLARAGGYNEQFF
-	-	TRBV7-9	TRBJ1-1	TGTTCCAGCAGCCCGCAGGGTGGCACTGAAGCTTTCTTT	CSSSPQGGTEAFF
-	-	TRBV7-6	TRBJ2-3	TGTGCCAGCAGCTTAGTCGGGGCAGATACGCAGTATTTT	CASSLVGADTQYF
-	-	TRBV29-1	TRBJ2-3	TGCAGCGTTGAAGATGGGGGACTCACAGATACGCAGTATTTT	CSVEDGGLTDTQYF
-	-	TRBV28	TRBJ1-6	TGTGCCAGCAGTTTAACAGTTGATTCCTATAATTCACCCCTCCACTTT	CASSLTVDSYNSPLHF
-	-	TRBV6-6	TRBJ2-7	TGTGCCAGCAGTGCGGACATTTGGGTCTACGAGCAGTACTTC	CASSADIWVYEQYF
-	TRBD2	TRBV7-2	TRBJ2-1	TGTGCCAGCAGCTTATTTAGCGGGGGGTCATCCCTCAATGAGCAGTTCTTC	CASSLFSGGSSLNEQFF
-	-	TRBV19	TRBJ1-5	TGTGCCAGTAGTGCGCCGCAAACGGGTCAGCCCCAGCATTTT	CASSAPQTGQPQHF
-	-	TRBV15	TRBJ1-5	TGTGCCACCAGCAGAGGGGGGAGGGGTGACAATCAGCCCCAGCATTTT	CATSRGGRGDNQPQHF
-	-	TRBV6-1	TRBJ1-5	TGTGCCAGCAGTGAAATGTGGCGGAGTAGCAATCAGCCCCAGCATTTT	CASSEMWRSSNQPQHF
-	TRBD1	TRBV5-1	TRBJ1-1	TGCGCCAGCAGCCTCGGGACAGTAGAAGAAGAAGCTTTCTTT	CASSLGTVEEEAFF
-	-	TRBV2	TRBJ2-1	TGTGCCAGCAGTGAAAGACAGGTGCCCTACAATGAGCAGTTCTTC	CASSERQVPYNEQFF
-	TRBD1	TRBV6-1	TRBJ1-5	TGTGCCAGCAGTGAAGCGAGGACAGGGGATAGCAATCAGCCCCAGCATTTT	CASSEARTGDSNQPQHF
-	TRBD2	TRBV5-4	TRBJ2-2	TGTGCCAGCAGCTTCATCGAAGCGGGGGGATCCACCGGGGAGCTGTTTTTT	CASSFIEAGGSTGELFF
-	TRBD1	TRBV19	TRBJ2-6	TGTGCCAGTGGCCAGGGGGTCTCTGGGGCCAACGTCCTGACTTTC	CASGQGVSGANVLTF
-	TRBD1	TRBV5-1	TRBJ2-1	TGCGCCAGCAGCCGGGGCACAGGGGGTGGTAGATACAATGAGCAGTTCTTC	CASSRGTGGGRYNEQFF
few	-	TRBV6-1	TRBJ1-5	TGTGCCAGCAGTCCCGGCGTTTCGGCGGCCCAGCATTTT	CASSPGVSAAQHF
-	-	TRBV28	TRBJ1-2	TGTGCCAGCAGTTTTAGGGGGTATGGCTACACCTTC	CASSFRGYGYTF
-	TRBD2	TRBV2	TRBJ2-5	TGTGCCAGCAGTGGTGGGAGGGGTCTCGCAGAGACCCAGTACTTC	CASSGGRGLAETQYF
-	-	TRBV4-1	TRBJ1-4	TGCGCCAGCAGCCAAGCACACAGTTCGACTAATGAAAAACTGTTTTTT	CASSQAHSSTNEKLFF
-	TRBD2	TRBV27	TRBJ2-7	TGTGCCAGCAGTTCCCGTCCCGGACTAGCGGGTGCCTCCTACGAGCAGTACTTC	CASSSRPGLAGASYEQYF
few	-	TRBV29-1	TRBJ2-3	TGCAGCGTAGCACAGGGCACAGATACGCAGTATTTT	CSVAQGTDTQYF
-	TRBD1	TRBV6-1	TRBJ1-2	TGTGCCAGCAGCCTTGGACAGGTTGACACCTATGGCTACACCTTC	CASSLGQVDTYGYTF
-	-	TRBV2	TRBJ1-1	TGTGCCAGCAGTGTGGAGGGCGGGGGCACTGAAGCTTTCTTT	CASSVEGGGTEAFF
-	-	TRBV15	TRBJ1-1	TGTGCCACCAGCAGAGACCCGGGGACTGAAGCTTTCTTT	CATSRDPGTEAFF
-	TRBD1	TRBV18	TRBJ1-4	TGTGCCAGCTCACCACCGGGACAGGTTAATGAAAAACTGTTTTTT	CASSPPGQVNEKLFF
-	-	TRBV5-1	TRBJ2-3	TGCGCCAGTCACCAGGGCACAGATACGCAGTATTTT	CASHQGTDTQYF
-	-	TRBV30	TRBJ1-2	TGTGCCTGGAGTGTAACAGGGCCCGGCTACACCTTC	CAWSVTGPGYTF
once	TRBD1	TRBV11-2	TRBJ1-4	TGTGCCAGCAGCTTAGTGCCCCAAGGGACAGGATCAACTAATGAAAAACTGTTTTTT	CASSLVPQGTGSTNEKLFF
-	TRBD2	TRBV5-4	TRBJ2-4	TGTGCCAGCAACCGGGCTGGGAGGGACATTCAGTACTTC	CASNRAGRDIQYF
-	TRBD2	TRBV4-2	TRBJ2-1	TGTGCCAGCAGCCAAGAGGGCGGGAGATCCTACAATGAGCAGTTCTTC	CASSQEGGRSYNEQFF
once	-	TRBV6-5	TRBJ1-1	TGTGCCAGCAGTTGGGGCCCTGAAGCTTTCTTT	CASSWGPEAFF
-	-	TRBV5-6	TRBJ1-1	TGTGCCAGCAGCTTGCCGGGGAACACTGAAGCTTTCTTT	CASSLPGNTEAFF
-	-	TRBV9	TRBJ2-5	TGTGCCAGCAGCGTAGGAGGAATCGGGTGGGAGACCCAGTACTTC	CASSVGGIGWETQYF
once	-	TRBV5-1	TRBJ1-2	TGCGCCAGCAGCTTGGCCCCCAGAACCAACTATGGCTACACCTTC	CASSLAPRTNYGYTF
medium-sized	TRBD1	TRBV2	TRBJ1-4	TGTGCCAGCAGTGAAGGGACAGGGCAATCTAATGAAAAACTGTTTTTT	CASSEGTGQSNEKLFF
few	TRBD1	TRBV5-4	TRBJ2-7	TGTGCCAGCAGCTCGACAGGGGCAGTCCACGAGCAGTACTTC	CASSSTGAVHEQYF